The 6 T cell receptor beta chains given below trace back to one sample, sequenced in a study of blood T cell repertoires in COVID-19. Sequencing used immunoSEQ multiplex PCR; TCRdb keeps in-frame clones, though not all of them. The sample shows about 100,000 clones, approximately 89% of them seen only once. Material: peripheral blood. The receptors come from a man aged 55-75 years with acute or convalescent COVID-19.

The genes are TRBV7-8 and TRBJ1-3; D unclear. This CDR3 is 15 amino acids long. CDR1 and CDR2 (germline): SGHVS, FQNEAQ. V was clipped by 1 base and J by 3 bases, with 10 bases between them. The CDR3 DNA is TGTGCCAGCAGCTTAGTTCTGGGCCTTGGAAACACCATATATTTT. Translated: CASSLVLGLGNTIYF.

The CDR3 sequence: CASSPMGQGNTGELFF. Here the CDR3 DNA reads TGTGCCAGTAGTCCCATGGGACAGGGGAACACCGGGGAGCTGTTTTTT. V usage is TRBV19 and J usage is TRBJ2-2; 9 bases are shared with TRBD1. CDR3 length: 16 residues. The germline gives CDR1 LNHDA, CDR2 SQIVND (reference sequence). V shed 5 bases, J shed 1 base, and the junction held 5 bases outside the gene matches.

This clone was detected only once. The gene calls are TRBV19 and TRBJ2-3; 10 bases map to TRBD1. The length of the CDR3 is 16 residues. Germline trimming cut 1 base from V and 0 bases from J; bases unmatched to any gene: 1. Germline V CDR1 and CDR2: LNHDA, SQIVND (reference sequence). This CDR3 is CASSIAGQGSTDTQYF. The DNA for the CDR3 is TGTGCCAGTAGTATAGCGGGACAGGGGAGCACAGATACGCAGTATTTT.

The CDR3 region has the DNA TGTGCCAGCAGTACATTCGTACAGGCGAGGCATGGCTACACCTTC. Encoded protein: CASSTFVQARHGYTF. The chain couples TRBV6-5 to TRBJ1-2, with a weak D call TRBD1 (5 bases). CDR1 MNHEY and CDR2 SVGAGI come from the germline V gene. This CDR3 comprises 15 residues. V lost 5 bases and J 6 bases, leaving 19 bases between the germline ends.

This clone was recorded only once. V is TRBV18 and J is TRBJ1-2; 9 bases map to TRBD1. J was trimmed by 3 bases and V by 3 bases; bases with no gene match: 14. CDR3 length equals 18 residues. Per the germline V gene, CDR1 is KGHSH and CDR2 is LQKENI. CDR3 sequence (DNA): TGTGCCAGCTCACCCTTAACCTACGGGACAGGGAGGGACTATGGCTACACCTTC. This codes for CASSPLTYGTGRDYGYTF.

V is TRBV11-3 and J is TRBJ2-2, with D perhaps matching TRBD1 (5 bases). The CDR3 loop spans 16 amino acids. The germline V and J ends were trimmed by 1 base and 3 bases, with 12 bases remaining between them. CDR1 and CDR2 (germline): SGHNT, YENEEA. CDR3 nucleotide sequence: TGTGCCAGCAGCTTAGTGGACATTTGGTACACCGGGGAGCTGTTTTTT. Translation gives CASSLVDIWYTGELFF.